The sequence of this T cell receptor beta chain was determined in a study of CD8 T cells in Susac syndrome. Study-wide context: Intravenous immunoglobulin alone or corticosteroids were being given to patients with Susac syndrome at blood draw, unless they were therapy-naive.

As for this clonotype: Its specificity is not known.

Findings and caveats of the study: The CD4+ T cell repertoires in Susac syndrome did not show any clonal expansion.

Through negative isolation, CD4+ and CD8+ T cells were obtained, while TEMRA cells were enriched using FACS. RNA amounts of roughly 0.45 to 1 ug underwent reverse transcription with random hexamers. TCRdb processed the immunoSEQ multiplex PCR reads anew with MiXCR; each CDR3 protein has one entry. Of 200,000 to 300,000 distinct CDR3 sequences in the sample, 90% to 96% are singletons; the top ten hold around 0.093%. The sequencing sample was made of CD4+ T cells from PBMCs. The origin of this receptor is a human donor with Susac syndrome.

CDR3 nucleotide sequence: TGTGCCACCCGCCAGTCTGGAGCAGATACGCAGTATTTT. It encodes CATRQSGADTQYF. The chain recombines TRBV10-3 with TRBJ2-3; no clear D. Per germline, CDR1 ENHRY and CDR2 SYGVKD. The length of the CDR3 is 13 residues. V lost 10 bases and J lost 4, with 15 bases in between.